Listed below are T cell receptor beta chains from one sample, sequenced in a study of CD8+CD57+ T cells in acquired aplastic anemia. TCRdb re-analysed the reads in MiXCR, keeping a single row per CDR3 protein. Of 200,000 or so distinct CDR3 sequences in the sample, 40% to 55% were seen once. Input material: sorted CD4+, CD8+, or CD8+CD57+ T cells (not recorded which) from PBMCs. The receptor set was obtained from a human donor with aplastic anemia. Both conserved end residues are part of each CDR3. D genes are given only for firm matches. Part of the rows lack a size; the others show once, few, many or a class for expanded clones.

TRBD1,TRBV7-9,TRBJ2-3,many,TGTGCCAGCAGCTTTACCGGGACAGGGGGCACAGATACGCAGTATTTT,CASSFTGTGGTDTQYF
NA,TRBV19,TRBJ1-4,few,TGTGCCAGTACCCCGGGAAGGGAAAAACTGTTTTTT,CASTPGREKLFF
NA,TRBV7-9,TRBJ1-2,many,TGTGCCAGCAGCCCGAGACAGATTACTAACTATGGCTACACCTTC,CASSPRQITNYGYTF
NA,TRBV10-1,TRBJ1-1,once,TGCGCCAGCAGTGAAAGTCGGAACACTGAAGCTTTCTTT,CASSESRNTEAFF
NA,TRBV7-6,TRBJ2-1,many,TGTGCCAGCAGCTTAGACTCAGGTTACAATGAGCAGTTCTTC,CASSLDSGYNEQFF
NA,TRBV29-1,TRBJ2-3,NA,TGCAGCGTTGGCGCCAGGCTCACAGATACGCAGTATTTT,CSVGARLTDTQYF
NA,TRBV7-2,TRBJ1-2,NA,TGTGCCAGCAGCTACGACGGATATGGCTGCACCTTC,CASSYDGYGCTF
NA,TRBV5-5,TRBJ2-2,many,TGTGCCAGCAGCTCCGGGACTTTCAACACCGGGGAGCTGTTTTTT,CASSSGTFNTGELFF
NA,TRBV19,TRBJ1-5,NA,TGTGCCAGTAGAAATAACAGGGATAGCAATCAGCCCCAGCATTTT,CASRNNRDSNQPQHF
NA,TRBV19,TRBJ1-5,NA,TGTGCCAGTAGTATAGGGACTCAGCCCCAGCATTTT,CASSIGTQPQHF
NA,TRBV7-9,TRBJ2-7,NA,TGTGCCAGCAGCGCACAGGGTACCCCATCCTACGAGCAGTACTTC,CASSAQGTPSYEQYF
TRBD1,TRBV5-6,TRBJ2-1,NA,TGTGCCAGCAGCTTAGGACAGGGGGACGAGACCCAGTTCTTC,CASSLGQGDETQFF
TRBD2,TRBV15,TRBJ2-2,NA,TGTGCCACCAGCAGGGATCGAGCGGGGGCTTTCGGGGAGCTGTTTTTT,CATSRDRAGAFGELFF
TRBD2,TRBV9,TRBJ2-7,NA,TGTGCCAGCAGCGGGGCAGCGGGGGAGCAGTACTTC,CASSGAAGEQYF
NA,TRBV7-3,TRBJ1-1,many,TGTGCCAGCAGCTTAATGGGGAACACTGAAGCTTTCTTT,CASSLMGNTEAFF